This TCR beta chain is from a study of T cell changes during pregnancy in multiple sclerosis. The protocol was immunoSEQ multiplex PCR, while the TCRdb copy is restricted to in-frame clones and leaves out a portion. The sample includes about 75,000 clones, over 85% of them seen just once. The CDR3 totals 15 residues. V shed 4 bases, J shed 6 bases, and the junction held 11 bases outside the gene matches. From germline, CDR1 is SGHNT and CDR2 YYREEE (reference sequence). The chain combines TRBV5-4 with TRBJ2-3, with 7 bases fitting TRBD2. This TCR derives from a female donor with multiple sclerosis, enrolled in a pregnancy study. Sequencing was performed on CD4+ T cells from peripheral blood mononuclear cells, taken after pregnancy. The CDR3 bases are TGTGCCAGCAGCCCTCGGCGGGAGTGGGGGGATACGCAGTATTTT. Its protein is CASSPRREWGDTQYF.